This T cell receptor (beta chain) was sequenced for a study of T cell changes during pregnancy in multiple sclerosis. The CDR3 length is 16 residues. Trimming at V came to 0 bases and at J to 5 bases, leaving 5 bases not matched to a gene. Germline V lookup: CDR1 SGHNT, CDR2 YYREEE (reference sequence). Assay: immunoSEQ multiplex PCR; the TCRdb copy retains only in-frame clones and omits some. The table has about 43,000 clones, roughly 90% seen once; the top ten hold approximately 1.4%. The sequenced sample was PBMCs (not recorded whether the cells were cultured). The sequence derives from a female donor with multiple sclerosis, enrolled in a pregnancy study. V gene TRBV5-4 combines with J gene TRBJ2-2, with TRBD2 matching over 9 bases. In DNA, the CDR3 is TGTGCCAGCAGCTTGGGTAGCGGGAGTCGAACCGGGGAGCTGTTTTTT. This translates into CASSLGSGSRTGELFF.